This T cell receptor beta chain was profiled in a study of vaccination and CD4 T cells after COVID-19. Turning to the study itself: Each control culture was treated with a CEFX pool, an HIV-1 Nef pool, or no peptide.

Trimming shortened V by 3 bases and J by 2 bases, and 28 bases separated the two germline ends. Germline V gives CDR1 MGHRA, CDR2 YSYEKL. The CDR3 is made up of 20 amino acids. Sequenced with the Oncomine TCR Beta short-read assay was DNA taken from cultured CD4+ T cells. TCRdb reprocessed the PCR reads via MiXCR and lists one record per CDR3 protein. The sample shows about 9,200 distinct CDR3 sequences, about 45% of them seen only once. With regard to this clonotype: Antigen: not known.

The treatment denotes: approximately nine-day PBMC culture with coronavirus spike peptide pools or control peptides (ViraFEST assay). After expanding antigen-specific T cells with peptide pools, ViraFEST sequenced their TCRs. The V gene is TRBV4-1, the J gene TRBJ1-1, with D perhaps TRBD1 (5 bases). The sample was CD4+ T cells from blood, cultured in vitro. The receptor was derived from a human donor who had recovered from COVID-19. CDR3 in DNA: TGCGCCAGCAGCCACTTGGTATGGGGGTCGGGGGGGATGGCTAACACTGAAGCTTTCTTT. This encodes CASSHLVWGSGGMANTEAFF.